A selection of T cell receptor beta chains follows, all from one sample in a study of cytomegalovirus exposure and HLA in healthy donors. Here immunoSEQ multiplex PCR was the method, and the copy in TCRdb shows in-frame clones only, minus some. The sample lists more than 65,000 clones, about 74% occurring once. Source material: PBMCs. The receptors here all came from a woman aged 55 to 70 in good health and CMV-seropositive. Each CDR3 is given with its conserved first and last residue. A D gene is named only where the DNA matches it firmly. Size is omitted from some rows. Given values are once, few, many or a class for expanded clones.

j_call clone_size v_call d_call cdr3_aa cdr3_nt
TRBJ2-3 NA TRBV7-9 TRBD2 CASSHSGSGTDTQYF TGTGCCAGCAGCCACAGCGGGAGTGGGACAGATACGCAGTATTTT
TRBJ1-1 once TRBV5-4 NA CASSPWTVMNTEAFF TGTGCCAGCAGCCCCTGGACAGTTATGAACACTGAAGCTTTCTTT
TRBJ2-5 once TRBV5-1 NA CASSPSQVRRETQYF TGCGCCAGCAGCCCCTCCCAAGTAAGGAGAGAGACCCAGTACTTC
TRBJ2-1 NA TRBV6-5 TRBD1 CASRRTGRNNEQFF TGTGCCAGCAGGCGGACAGGGAGGAACAATGAGCAGTTCTTC
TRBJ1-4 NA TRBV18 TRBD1 CASSPRSAGGEKLFF TGTGCCAGCTCACCACGGTCCGCAGGGGGGGAAAAACTGTTTTTT
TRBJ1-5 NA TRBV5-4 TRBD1 CASSYGGQLNQPQHF TGTGCCAGCAGCTATGGGGGACAGCTGAATCAGCCCCAGCATTTT
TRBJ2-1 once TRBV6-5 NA CASSYGASSSDNEQFF TGTGCCAGCAGTTACGGCGCTAGTTCTTCCGACAATGAGCAGTTCTTC
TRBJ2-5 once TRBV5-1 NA CASGNRGGETQYF TGCGCCAGCGGGAACCGGGGAGGAGAGACCCAGTACTTC
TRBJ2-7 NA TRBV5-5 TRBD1 CASSGGQGADEQYF TGTGCCAGCAGCGGGGGACAGGGGGCCGACGAGCAGTACTTC
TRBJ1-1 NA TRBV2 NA CASSDGRGASTEAFF TGTGCCAGCAGTGATGGTCGGGGGGCGAGCACTGAAGCTTTCTTT
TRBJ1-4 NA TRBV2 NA CASSELGQATNEKLFF TGTGCCAGCAGTGAATTAGGACAAGCAACTAATGAAAAACTGTTTTTT
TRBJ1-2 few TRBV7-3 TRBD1 CASSSGQGNGYTF TGTGCCAGCAGCTCGGGACAGGGGAATGGCTACACCTTC
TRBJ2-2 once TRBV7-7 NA CASTPRPGAGELFF TGTGCTAGCACCCCACGCCCAGGGGCCGGGGAGCTGTTTTTT
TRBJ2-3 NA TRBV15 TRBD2 CATSRDQSLLRAGSTDTQYF TGTGCCACCAGCAGAGATCAGAGCCTACTACGAGCGGGGTCCACAGATACGCAGTATTTT
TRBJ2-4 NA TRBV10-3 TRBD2 CAISERAGAVTKNIQYF TGTGCCATCAGTGAACGAGCGGGAGCGGTAACCAAAAACATTCAGTACTTC
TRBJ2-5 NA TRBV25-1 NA CASSVTVQETQYF TGTGCCAGCAGTGTCACAGTCCAAGAGACCCAGTACTTC
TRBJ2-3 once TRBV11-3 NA CASSYYSTDTQYF TGTGCCAGCAGCTATTATAGCACAGATACGCAGTATTTT
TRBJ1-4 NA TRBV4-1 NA CASSQDLPGIEKLFF TGCGCCAGCAGCCAAGATCTTCCGGGGATTGAAAAACTGTTTTTT
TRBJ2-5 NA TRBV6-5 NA CASSSRGLKETQYF TGTGCCAGCAGTTCCCGGGGACTGAAAGAGACCCAGTACTTC
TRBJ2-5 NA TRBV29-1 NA CSVLTGWETQYF TGCAGCGTTTTGACAGGCTGGGAGACCCAGTACTTC
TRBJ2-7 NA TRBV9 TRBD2 CASSVEPSGTYEQYF TGTGCCAGCAGCGTAGAACCTAGCGGGACCTACGAGCAGTACTTC
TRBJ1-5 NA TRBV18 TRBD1 CASSPDRGNQPQHF TGTGCCAGCTCACCCGACAGGGGCAATCAGCCCCAGCATTTT
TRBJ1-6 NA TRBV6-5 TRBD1 CASSYGGQGVSPLHF TGTGCCAGCAGTTACGGTGGACAGGGGGTTTCACCCCTCCACTTT
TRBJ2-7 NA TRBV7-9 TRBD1 CASSHRDRSSEQYF TGTGCCAGCAGCCACCGGGACAGGTCGTCCGAGCAGTACTTC
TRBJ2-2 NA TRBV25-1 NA CASSERRDKSTGELFF TGTGCCAGCAGTGAACGACGGGACAAGTCCACCGGGGAGCTGTTTTTT
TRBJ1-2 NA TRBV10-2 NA CASSEQGDYGYTF TGCGCCAGCAGTGAACAGGGAGACTATGGCTACACCTTC
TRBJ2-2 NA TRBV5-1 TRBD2 CASSTGTSGGNTGELFF TGCGCCAGCAGCACCGGGACTAGCGGGGGGAACACCGGGGAGCTGTTTTTT
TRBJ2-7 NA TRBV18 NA CASSPLPGGTSLEQYF TGTGCCAGCTCGCCGTTACCGGGCGGGACCTCGCTTGAGCAGTACTTC
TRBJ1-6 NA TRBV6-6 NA CASRPGQEGRSPLHF TGTGCCAGCAGACCGGGACAAGAGGGGCGCTCACCCCTCCACTTT
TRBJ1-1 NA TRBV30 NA CAWSVTGPTEAFF TGTGCCTGGAGCGTTACAGGGCCCACTGAAGCTTTCTTT
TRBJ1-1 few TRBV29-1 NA CSLKDKNTEAFF TGCAGCCTTAAAGACAAAAACACTGAAGCTTTCTTT
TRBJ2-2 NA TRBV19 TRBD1 CASSEGQGRRSTGELFF TGTGCCAGTAGTGAGGGACAGGGGAGAAGGAGCACCGGGGAGCTGTTTTTT
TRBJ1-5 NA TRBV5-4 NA CASSAGQSNQPQHF TGTGCCAGCAGCGCGGGGCAGAGCAATCAGCCCCAGCATTTT
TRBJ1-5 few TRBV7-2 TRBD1 CASSSGQGNQPQHF TGTGCCAGCAGCTCCGGACAGGGGAATCAGCCCCAGCATTTT
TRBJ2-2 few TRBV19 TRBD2 CASLRIAGPGELFF TGTGCCAGTCTGAGGATAGCGGGACCCGGGGAGCTGTTTTTT
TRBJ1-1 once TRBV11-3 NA CASSRGGTNTEAFF TGTGCCAGCAGCCGCGGGGGGACGAACACTGAAGCTTTCTTT
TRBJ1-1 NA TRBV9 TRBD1 CASSPSTGGISEAFF TGTGCCAGCAGCCCAAGCACAGGGGGAATTTCTGAAGCTTTCTTT
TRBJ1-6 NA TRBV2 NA CASSQNSGQIGNSPLHF TGTGCCAGCAGTCAAAACAGCGGACAGATAGGTAATTCACCCCTCCACTTT
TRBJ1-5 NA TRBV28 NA CASLAAGGNQPQHF TGTGCCAGCCTAGCGGCGGGGGGCAATCAGCCCCAGCATTTT
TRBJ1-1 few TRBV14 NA CASAARMNTEAFF TGTGCCAGCGCTGCGCGAATGAACACTGAAGCTTTCTTT
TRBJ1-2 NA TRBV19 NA CASSPLQGSYGYTF TGTGCCAGTAGTCCGCTCCAGGGTAGCTATGGCTACACCTTC
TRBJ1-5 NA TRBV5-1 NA CASSLGSGTQPQHF TGCGCCAGCAGCTTGGGGTCAGGCACTCAGCCCCAGCATTTT
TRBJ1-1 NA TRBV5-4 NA CASSLARGRGTEAFF TGTGCCAGCAGCTTAGCCAGGGGAAGAGGGACTGAAGCTTTCTTT
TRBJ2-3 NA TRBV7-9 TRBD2 CASSFRASGMGDTQYF TGTGCCAGCAGCTTCAGGGCTAGCGGGATGGGAGATACGCAGTATTTT
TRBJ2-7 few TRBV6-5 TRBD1 CASSSARDRGYEQYF TGTGCCAGCAGCTCAGCCCGGGACAGGGGTTACGAGCAGTACTTC
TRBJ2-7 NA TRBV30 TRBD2 CASTTSGRNYYEQYF TGTGCCTCAACTACTAGCGGGAGGAACTACTACGAGCAGTACTTC
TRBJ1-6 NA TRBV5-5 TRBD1 CASSGGQPRDSPLHF TGTGCCAGCAGCGGGGGACAGCCAAGGGATTCACCCCTCCACTTT
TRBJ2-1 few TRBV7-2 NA CASSLSGTYNEQFF TGTGCCAGCAGCTTGTCAGGGACCTACAATGAGCAGTTCTTC
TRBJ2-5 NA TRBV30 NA CAWSVGGSQETQYF TGTGCCTGGAGTGTTGGGGGCAGTCAAGAGACCCAGTACTTC
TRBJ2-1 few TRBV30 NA CAWSWGGEQFF TGTGCCTGGAGTTGGGGCGGTGAGCAGTTCTTC
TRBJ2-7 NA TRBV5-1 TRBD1 CASSPGQVRSYEQYF TGCGCCAGCAGCCCGGGACAGGTCCGCTCCTACGAGCAGTACTTC
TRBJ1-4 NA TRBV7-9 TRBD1 CASSPRQGEKLFF TGTGCCAGCAGCCCCCGACAGGGGGAAAAACTGTTTTTT
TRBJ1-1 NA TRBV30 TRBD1 CAWSVQGQGARTEAFF TGTGCCTGGAGTGTACAGGGACAGGGGGCGCGCACTGAAGCTTTCTTT
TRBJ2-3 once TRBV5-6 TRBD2 CASSPGLGATDTQYF TGTGCCAGCAGCCCGGGACTAGGGGCCACAGATACGCAGTATTTT
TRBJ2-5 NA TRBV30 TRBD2 CAWISSGGGETQYF TGTGCCTGGATCTCATCGGGAGGCGGGGAGACCCAGTACTTC
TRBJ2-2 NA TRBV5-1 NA CASSLTSSNTGELFF TGCGCCAGCAGCTTGACTAGTTCGAACACCGGGGAGCTGTTTTTT
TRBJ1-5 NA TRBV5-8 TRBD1 CASRPWGQFNQPQHF TGTGCCAGCAGACCCTGGGGACAGTTTAATCAGCCCCAGCATTTT